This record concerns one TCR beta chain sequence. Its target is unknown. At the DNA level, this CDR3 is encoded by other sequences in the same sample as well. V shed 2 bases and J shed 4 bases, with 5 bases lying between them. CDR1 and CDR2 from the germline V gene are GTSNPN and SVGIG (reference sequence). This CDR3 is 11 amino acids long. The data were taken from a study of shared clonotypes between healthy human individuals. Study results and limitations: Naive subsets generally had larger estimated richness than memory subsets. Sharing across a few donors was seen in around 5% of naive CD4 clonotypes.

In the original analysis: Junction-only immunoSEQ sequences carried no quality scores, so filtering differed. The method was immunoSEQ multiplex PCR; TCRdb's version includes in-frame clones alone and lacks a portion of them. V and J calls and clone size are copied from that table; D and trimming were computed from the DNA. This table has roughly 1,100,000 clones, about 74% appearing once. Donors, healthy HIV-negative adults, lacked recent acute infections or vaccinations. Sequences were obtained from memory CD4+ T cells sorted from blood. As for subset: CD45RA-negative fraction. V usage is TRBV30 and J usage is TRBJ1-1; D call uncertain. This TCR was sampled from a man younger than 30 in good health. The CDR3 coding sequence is TGTGCCTGGAGTAGCGTCACTGAAGCTTTCTTT. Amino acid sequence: CAWSSVTEAFF.